Below are 6 T cell receptor beta chains sequenced from a single sample in a study of Graves' ophthalmopathy and Graves' hyperthyroidism. RNA transcripts served as template for amplifying TCR beta CDR3 sequences. The first round was an RT-PCR with HTBI primers, and the second round was a multiplex PCR. One entry per CDR3 protein, called by TCRdb with MiXCR from the multiplex PCR reads. The table lists hundreds of thousands of distinct CDR3 sequences, about 21% of them singletons. The sequencing input was peripheral blood. The source of these receptors is a young woman with stable Graves' hyperthyroidism.

This clonotype was found many times. The V call is TRBV12-3 or TRBV12-4, the J call TRBJ1-6; tentative D call: TRBD1 (5 bases). Trimming pared 2 bases from V and 10 bases from J, leaving 12 bases between. This CDR3 has 14 amino acids. The DNA for the CDR3 is TGTGCCAGCAGTTTAACCCCTAGGGGATCACCCCTCCACTTT. Its translation: CASSLTPRGSPLHF.

This chain connects TRBV12-3 or TRBV12-4 to TRBJ1-1, with no clear D. The CDR3 covers 13 residues. The germline V and J ends were trimmed by 3 bases and 4 bases, with 9 bases remaining between them. The CDR3, as DNA: TGTGCCAGCAGTTTGGAGAAGACCACTGAAGCTTTCTTT. Its translation is CASSLEKTTEAFF.

The gene calls are TRBV5-1 and TRBJ1-6, with D uncertain. Trimming removed 4 bases from V and 8 bases from J, with 16 bases in between. CDR1 is SGHRS, CDR2 YFSETQ, per germline. The CDR3 runs 15 residues. The CDR3, as DNA: TGCGCCAGCAGCCCCGACGGGCAGTTGGATTCACCCCTCCACTTT. This gives the protein CASSPDGQLDSPLHF. The full variable domain, its missing parts supplied by reference TRBV5-1 and TRBJ1-6, is KAGVTQTPRYLIKTRGQQVTLSCSPISGHRSVSWYQQTPGQGLQFLFEYFSETQRNKGNFPGRFSGRQFSNSRSEMNVSTLELGDSALYLCASSPDGQLDSPLHFGNGTRLTVT.

This clonotype appeared many times. It may be a read error: a sequence one base away is much more abundant. The chain recombines TRBV20-1 with TRBJ1-2; 7 positions agree with TRBD1. The CDR3 loop spans 14 amino acids. Germline values: CDR1 DFQATT, CDR2 SNEGSKA (reference sequence). This chain's CDR3 is CSAPDQGGDYGYAF. CDR3 bases: TGCAGTGCTCCAGATCAGGGGGGGGACTATGGCTACGCCTTC.

As to this clonotype: A read error is likely, as this CDR3 ends without the conserved phenylalanine or tryptophan. The DNA of the CDR3 is TGTGTCAGCAGCTTAAAGGGACTAGCGGGAGCGAAGATTTGGGGCACCGGGGAGCTGTTTTTG. Its protein is CVSSLKGLAGAKIWGTGELFL. The J gene is TRBJ2-2, the V gene TRBV11-3, with TRBD2 identical over 14 bases. The CDR3 spans 21 residues. Germline CDR1 is SGHNT and CDR2 is YENEEA.

In its sample, this clonotype was seen many times. The J gene is TRBJ2-7, the V gene TRBV28; 10 bases fit TRBD2. Germline trimming cut 2 bases from V and 4 bases from J; bases unmatched to any gene: 8. The CDR3 spans 16 residues. From germline, CDR1 is MDHEN and CDR2 SYDVKM. CDR3 in amino acids: CASSLTSGTTLYEQYF. CDR3 bases: TGTGCCAGCAGTTTAACTAGCGGGACCACTTTGTACGAGCAGTACTTC.